A single sample gave rise to the 23 T cell receptor beta chains below, sequenced in a study of T cell responses to AZD1222 COVID-19 vaccine. TCRdb's table, derived via immunoSEQ multiplex PCR, lists solely in-frame clones and lacks some. The profile shows about 99,000 clones, around nine tenths of them singletons. This specimen was peripheral blood, taken 28 days after the second dose of the MenACWY control vaccine. The receptors shown here come from an adult who received the MenACWY meningococcal vaccine as a control.

V is TRBV11-2 and J is TRBJ2-7, with 8 bases aligning to TRBD2. The ends lost 5 bases at V and 3 bases at J; junction bases unmatched: 3. The CDR3 runs 13 residues. Germline V gives CDR1 SGHAT, CDR2 FQNNGV. Here the CDR3 reads CASSTGLVYEQYF. The DNA of the CDR3 is TGTGCCAGCAGCACGGGACTAGTCTACGAGCAGTACTTC.

The J gene is TRBJ2-2, the V gene TRBV2, with TRBD1 matching over 11 bases. The length of the CDR3 is 17 residues. The germline V gene has CDR1 SNHLY and CDR2 FYNNEI. The V segment lost 6 bases and the J segment 2 bases; nucleotides outside the gene matches: 8. The CDR3 bases are TGTGCCAGCAGCGACCCGGACAGGGGGCTTAACACCGGGGAGCTGTTTTTT. As protein: CASSDPDRGLNTGELFF.

CDR3 amino acids: CASSLGQDGEKLFF. In DNA form, the CDR3 reads TGTGCCAGCAGCCTCGGACAGGACGGTGAAAAACTGTTTTTT. The rearrangement joins TRBV7-9 to TRBJ1-4; TRBD1 aligns across 7 bases. After removal of 5 bases from V and 7 bases from J, the junction contained 7 bases not matched to a gene. Germline-derived CDR1 and CDR2 are SEHNR and FQNEAQ (reference sequence). This CDR3 spans 14 amino acids.

This clone was seen a few times. The chain uses TRBV4-2 and TRBJ1-2; 9 nucleotides agree with TRBD1. This CDR3 region has 14 residues. V trimming: 4 bases; J trimming: 7 bases; junction bases outside the gene matches: 7. The germline CDR1 and CDR2 sequences are LGHNA and YNFKEQ. CDR3 amino acids: CASSPDTQGAGYTF. For the CDR3, the DNA is TGTGCCAGCAGCCCGGATACACAGGGGGCTGGCTACACCTTC.

The CDR3 reads CAISGGVGGAEAFF. The CDR3 bases are TGTGCCATCAGTGGCGGGGTAGGAGGGGCTGAAGCTTTCTTT. The V and J genes are TRBV10-3 and TRBJ1-1; D possibly corresponds to TRBD1 (5 bases). V gave up 4 bases and J gave up 6 bases, with 15 bases separating them. There are 14 residues in the CDR3. Germline V gene data show CDR1 as ENHRY and CDR2 as SYGVKD.

The CDR3 here is CASSVDRAGGYTF. The CDR3 bases are TGTGCCAGCAGTGTCGACAGGGCCGGGGGCTACACCTTC. This sequence joins TRBV28 and TRBJ1-2; 7 positions agree with TRBD1. The CDR3 runs to 13 residues. Germline V gene lookup returns CDR1 MDHEN and CDR2 SYDVKM. The J segment lost 8 bases and the V segment lost 5 bases, leaving 8 bases of the junction unmatched.

V gene TRBV7-2 combines with J gene TRBJ1-6; TRBD1 might be the D (5 bases). The ends were cut back, 1 base at V and 6 bases at J, with 10 bases in the middle. The CDR3 has 15 residues. Germline values: CDR1 SGHTA, CDR2 FQGNSA. The CDR3 DNA reads as TGTGCCAGCAGCTTAGGCAGGGAGATTAATTCACCCCTCCACTTT. Amino acid sequence: CASSLGREINSPLHF.

This chain uses TRBV2 with TRBJ2-1; unclear D gene. Looked up from germline, CDR1 is SNHLY and CDR2 is FYNNEI. There are 15 residues in the CDR3. Trimming left V 3 bases short and J 8 bases short, with 17 bases between. The CDR3 nucleotides read TGTGCCAGCAGTGATCACAGACCCCGGGTTGATGAGCAGTTCTTC. This translates into CASSDHRPRVDEQFF.

The chain carries TRBV7-2 and TRBJ2-3; TRBD2 agrees at 13 bases. This CDR3 is 16 amino acids long. V was clipped by 4 bases and J by 5 bases; unmatched bases: 6. The germline V gene encodes CDR1 SGHTA and CDR2 FQGNSA. CDR3 loop: CASSSTSGGALDTQYF. The CDR3 DNA is TGTGCCAGCAGCTCAACTAGCGGGGGGGCGCTAGATACGCAGTATTTT.

The V gene is TRBV9, the J gene TRBJ1-2; D perhaps matches TRBD1 (6 bases). CDR1 and CDR2 from the germline V gene are SGDLS and YYNGEE. CDR3 length equals 13 residues. V was cut by 4 bases and J by 3 bases, with 10 bases left in between. CDR3 amino acids: CASSLRQDYGYTF. DNA for the CDR3: TGTGCCAGCAGCCTGAGACAGGACTATGGCTACACCTTC.

The J gene is TRBJ1-1, the V gene TRBV28, with D unclear. The CDR3 is 16 residues long. The germline V and J ends were trimmed by 6 bases and 0 bases, with 17 bases remaining between them. CDR1 is MDHEN and CDR2 is SYDVKM in the germline V gene. The CDR3 sequence: CASSLGKGFMNTEAFF. As DNA, the CDR3 is TGTGCCAGCAGCCTAGGTAAGGGTTTCATGAACACTGAAGCTTTCTTT.

This chain links TRBV30 with TRBJ2-1; 10 nucleotides align to TRBD1. This CDR3 spans 15 amino acids. Trimming cost V 1 base and J 9 bases; bases outside gene matches: 9. The V gene's germline CDR1 is GTSNPN and CDR2 SVGIG (reference sequence). In DNA form, the CDR3 reads TGTGCCTGGAGTGCCGGGACAGGGGTACGAGGTGAGCAGTTCTTC. Its translation is CAWSAGTGVRGEQFF.

V and J are TRBV7-3 and TRBJ1-3, with unresolved D. Trimming stripped 2 bases from V and 3 bases from J, with 5 bases between. The CDR3 is made up of 13 amino acids. Germline values: CDR1 SGHTA, CDR2 FQGTGA. DNA for the CDR3: TGTGCCAGCAGCTTACAGGTTGGAAACACCATATATTTT. Protein sequence: CASSLQVGNTIYF.

CDR3 sequence reads: CASSWEGLGTGQYF. CDR3 DNA sequence: TGTGCCAGCAGCTGGGAAGGATTAGGCACAGGGCAGTACTTC. This chain joins TRBV5-6 and TRBJ2-7, with a weak D call TRBD1 (5 bases). Trimming removed 3 bases at V and 9 bases at J, with 19 bases between. CDR3 length: 14 residues. CDR1 is SGHDT, CDR2 YYEEEE, per germline.

This clone was detected once. This sequence joins TRBV19 and TRBJ2-7; D uncertain. V lost 6 bases and J 6 bases, leaving 21 bases between the germline ends. The CDR3 has 15 amino acids. Germline V CDR1 and CDR2: LNHDA, SQIVND (reference sequence). Written as DNA, the CDR3 is TGTGCCAGTAGCCCCTGGGCCTCCCCAGCTACCGAGCAGTACTTC. Translating gives CASSPWASPATEQYF.

This chain links TRBV11-2 with TRBJ2-3; D unresolved. V was trimmed by 4 bases and J by 2 bases, leaving 10 bases between them. Germline-derived CDR1 and CDR2 are SGHAT and FQNNGV. The CDR3 extends over 14 amino acids. The CDR3 sequence: CASSSRILTDTQYF. CDR3 nucleotide sequence: TGTGCCAGCAGCTCCAGGATTCTCACAGATACGCAGTATTTT.

The V and J genes are TRBV28 and TRBJ2-7; no firm D call. With 6 bases removed from V and 4 bases from J, the gap between germline ends came to 10 bases. The germline CDR1 and CDR2 sequences are MDHEN and SYDVKM. This CDR3 comprises 12 residues. The CDR3 bases are TGTGCCAGCAGCCCTCTAGGATACGAGCAGTACTTC. Its translation: CASSPLGYEQYF.

This chain links TRBV27 with TRBJ2-2; TRBD2 aligns across 8 bases. V dropped 3 bases and J dropped 7; count of bases not matched to a gene: 7. The CDR3 runs 15 residues. Germline lookup yields CDR1 MNHEY and CDR2 SMNVEV (reference sequence). CDR3 protein: CASSFRGREVGELFF. The CDR3 DNA reads as TGTGCCAGCAGTTTTCGGGGGCGGGAGGTCGGGGAGCTGTTTTTT.

This rearrangement joins TRBV9 to TRBJ2-7; TRBD1 agrees at 9 bases. V shed 4 bases, J shed 7 bases, and the junction held 18 bases outside the gene matches. The CDR3 runs to 17 residues. Per germline, CDR1 SGDLS and CDR2 YYNGEE. CDR3 in amino acids: CASSIGTPGQGMGEQYF. In DNA, the CDR3 is TGTGCCAGCAGCATCGGTACCCCGGGACAGGGAATGGGTGAGCAGTACTTC.

The gene calls are TRBV10-3 and TRBJ1-4; D unclear. CDR1 and CDR2 (germline): ENHRY, SYGVKD. V lost 0 bases to trimming and J lost 2 bases, with 7 bases between them. The CDR3 totals 15 residues. This chain's CDR3 is CAISESGDTNEKLFF. The CDR3 DNA follows: TGTGCCATCAGTGAGTCGGGCGACACTAATGAAAAACTGTTTTTT.

V and J are TRBV18 and TRBJ1-3; the match to TRBD1 covers 7 bases. V was pared by 1 base and J by 0 bases, with 6 bases of the junction left unmatched. Germline V CDR1 and CDR2: KGHSH, LQKENI. The CDR3 loop spans 17 amino acids. CDR3 sequence (DNA): TGTGCCAGCTCACCACTGAGGGGACAGAGCTCTGGAAACACCATATATTTT. Residues: CASSPLRGQSSGNTIYF.

CDR3 in DNA: TGTGCCAGCAGCCGCCGGGACAGCGTTACCGGGGAGCTGTTTTTT. Protein: CASSRRDSVTGELFF. V gene TRBV4-2 combines with J gene TRBJ2-2; 7 bases are shared with TRBD1. From germline, CDR1 is LGHNA and CDR2 YNFKEQ. The CDR3 loop spans 15 amino acids. The junction had 7 bases not matched to a gene; V was cut back by 4 bases and J by 5 bases.

The gene calls are TRBV5-5 and TRBJ1-1, with D possibly matching TRBD1 (5 bases). V was clipped by 3 bases and J by 6 bases, with 12 bases between them. In germline, CDR1 is SGHKS, CDR2 YYEKEE (reference sequence). This CDR3 has 13 residues. Here the CDR3 reads CASSWDPAAEAFF. CDR3 bases: TGTGCCAGCAGCTGGGACCCCGCGGCTGAAGCTTTCTTT.